Listed below are T cell receptor beta chains from one sample, sequenced in a study of OX40 agonist ivuxolimab in advanced cancers. Profiled with immunoSEQ multiplex PCR; TCRdb holds only in-frame clones, not every one. Among around 50,000 clones, 84% were seen once, and the ten largest hold approximately 1.3%. Material: CD4+ or CD8+ T cells sorted from blood, obtained in a trial of the OX40 agonist ivuxolimab. Every receptor here comes from an adult with an advanced solid tumor such as melanoma, head and neck, liver or kidney cancer. Both conserved end residues are trimmed from each CDR3. The order of the fields is clone size, D gene, V gene, J gene, CDR3 protein. A D gene is named only where the DNA matches it firmly. A row's size may be missing; if present it is once, few, many or a size class.

-	-	TRBV15	TRBJ2-5	ATSRDIGSVTQY
-	TRBD2	TRBV11-2	TRBJ2-2	ASSYLAGGPTTGELF
once	-	TRBV6-6	TRBJ1-1	ASRLNKASTEAF
once	TRBD1	TRBV28	TRBJ1-1	ASSNPGQLAF
-	-	TRBV28	TRBJ1-1	ASSLLVGGTEAF
-	-	TRBV6-6	TRBJ2-3	ASSYSTLTSTDTQY
-	TRBD2	TRBV9	TRBJ2-1	ASSVGLAGDNEQF
-	-	TRBV9	TRBJ1-1	ASSAAGSSDEAF
-	-	TRBV28	TRBJ2-5	ASSWEYARGETQY
once	-	TRBV7-2	TRBJ1-4	ASSLQASAANEKLF
once	TRBD2	TRBV5-8	TRBJ2-1	ASSLGGGRALYNEQF
-	TRBD2	TRBV19	TRBJ2-5	ASSPPRRAGIQETQY
-	-	TRBV27	TRBJ2-7	ASSFPGGYEQY
-	-	TRBV5-1	TRBJ2-3	ASRAGQTSTDTQY
-	TRBD1	TRBV7-3	TRBJ2-1	ASSRGTGVLDEQF
-	-	TRBV15	TRBJ1-2	ATSREWRDGYT
-	-	TRBV5-1	TRBJ2-7	ASRGKLGEQY
-	-	TRBV30	TRBJ1-5	AWSTGQGIAAQH
few	-	TRBV18	TRBJ1-4	ASSPQGPGDEKLF
-	-	TRBV28	TRBJ2-7	ASSYRRREQY
-	-	TRBV7-9	TRBJ1-4	ASSPNQGGRSEKLF
-	-	TRBV5-4	TRBJ2-5	ASSLDPGRDETQY
-	-	TRBV29-1	TRBJ2-1	SASEAGGNEQF